A selection of T cell receptor beta chains follows, all from one sample in a study of shared clonotypes between healthy human individuals. The table came from immunoSEQ multiplex PCR; TCRdb's copy has only in-frame clones and leaves some out. This table holds 470,000 or so clones, approximately 84% found once. The sequencing input was PBMCs. These receptors were taken from a woman aged 40 to 55 in good health. Some clones in this sample may be carry-over from other donors' samples. Each CDR3 is given with its conserved first and last residue. Fields, in order: J gene, V gene, D gene, clone size, CDR3 protein, CDR3 DNA. D genes are given only for firm matches. A row's size may be missing; if present it is once, few, many or a size class.

>TRBJ2-7|TRBV5-1|TRBD1|NA
CASSLPRGQGTLGGPYEQYF
TGCGCCAGCAGCTTGCCCCGGGGACAGGGGACCCTCGGTGGGCCCTACGAGCAGTACTTC
>TRBJ1-1|TRBV27|NA|NA
CASSPKWTAEAFF
TGTGCCAGCAGTCCCAAGTGGACGGCTGAAGCTTTCTTT
>TRBJ2-5|TRBV2|NA|many
CASSSDGTLGETQYF
TGTGCCAGCAGTTCGGACGGGACACTTGGTGAGACCCAGTACTTC
>TRBJ1-3|TRBV5-1|NA|NA
CGSRGSGNTIYF
TGCGGCAGTCGGGGGTCCGGAAACACCATATATTTT
>TRBJ2-2|TRBV2|NA|NA
CASSEEEGANTGELFF
TGTGCCAGCAGTGAAGAAGAGGGGGCGAACACCGGGGAGCTGTTTTTT
>TRBJ1-3|TRBV11-2|NA|NA
CASSLSGAGNTIYF
TGTGCCAGCAGCTTATCAGGGGCTGGAAACACCATATATTTT
>TRBJ2-5|TRBV2|NA|few
CASSENGRGETQYF
TGTGCCAGCAGTGAAAACGGACGCGGGGAGACCCAGTACTTC
>TRBJ2-3|TRBV11-3|TRBD2|NA
CASSSGGVAGGLTDTQYF
TGTGCCAGCAGCTCAGGGGGGGTAGCGGGAGGCCTCACAGATACGCAGTATTTT
>TRBJ2-1|TRBV6-1|TRBD2|NA
CASTATSGSGDEQFF
TGTGCCAGCACCGCGACTAGCGGGAGCGGGGATGAGCAGTTCTTC
>TRBJ1-1|TRBV11-2|NA|once
CASRRAQGGAEAFF
TGTGCCAGCAGACGCGCCCAAGGGGGAGCTGAAGCTTTCTTT
>TRBJ2-7|TRBV28|TRBD1|NA
CASSPHRGAYEQYF
TGTGCCAGCAGCCCCCACAGGGGGGCCTACGAGCAGTACTTC
>TRBJ2-2|TRBV7-9|TRBD2|NA
CASSLAQRAGVIIGELFF
TGTGCCAGCAGCTTAGCCCAACGAGCGGGAGTAATAATCGGGGAGCTGTTTTTT
>TRBJ1-6|TRBV7-3|NA|NA
CASSLGGRNSPLHF
TGTGCCAGCAGTCTAGGAGGGCGTAATTCACCCCTCCACTTT
>TRBJ1-2|TRBV27|NA|NA
CASNQGPYYGYTF
TGTGCCAGCAACCAGGGACCCTACTATGGCTACACCTTC
>TRBJ2-6|TRBV7-9|NA|NA
CASSQDRLQSNVLTF
TGTGCCAGCAGCCAAGACCGACTCCAATCCAACGTCCTGACTTTC
>TRBJ1-5|TRBV30|NA|NA
CAWSVRGFYSNQPQHF
TGTGCCTGGAGTGTCCGGGGGTTTTATAGCAATCAGCCCCAGCATTTT
>TRBJ1-4|TRBV9|NA|NA
CASSVGLGSGEKLFF
TGTGCCAGCAGCGTAGGATTGGGGTCCGGCGAAAAACTGTTTTTT
>TRBJ1-1|TRBV5-6|NA|NA
CASRQGNTEAFF
TGTGCCAGCAGGCAGGGGAACACTGAAGCTTTCTTT
>TRBJ1-2|TRBV27|NA|NA
CASSLSGAGPGYTF
TGTGCCAGCAGTTTATCGGGGGCCGGCCCTGGCTACACCTTC
>TRBJ2-7|TRBV9|TRBD2|NA
CASSVGLAGGGEQYF
TGTGCCAGCAGCGTAGGTCTAGCGGGAGGGGGTGAGCAGTACTTC
>TRBJ2-3|TRBV29-1|NA|few
CSVRQDTDTQYF
TGCAGCGTTCGACAGGACACAGATACGCAGTATTTT
>TRBJ2-1|TRBV9|TRBD2|once
CASSTGLAGGSYNEQFF
TGTGCCAGCAGCACAGGACTAGCGGGCGGCTCCTACAATGAGCAGTTCTTC
>TRBJ2-1|TRBV11-3|TRBD2|NA
CASSLAGGPDEQFF
TGTGCCAGCAGCTTAGCGGGAGGGCCTGATGAGCAGTTCTTC
>TRBJ2-5|TRBV29-1|TRBD2|NA
CSVEGRLAQETQYF
TGCAGCGTTGAAGGGAGACTAGCGCAAGAGACCCAGTACTTC
>TRBJ2-7|TRBV6-6|NA|NA
CASSYSPKDYEQYF
TGTGCCAGCAGTTACTCTCCCAAAGACTACGAGCAGTACTTC
>TRBJ1-2|TRBV2|TRBD1|NA
CASRNGRDSGFDGYTF
TGTGCCAGCCGAAATGGGCGGGACAGTGGTTTCGATGGCTACACCTTC
>TRBJ1-5|TRBV7-2|NA|NA
CASSLDGAQPQHF
TGTGCCAGCAGCTTAGACGGGGCCCAGCCCCAGCATTTT
>TRBJ1-2|TRBV7-8|TRBD1|NA
CASSSRGFSNYGYTF
TGTGCCAGCAGCTCCAGGGGGTTCTCTAACTATGGCTACACCTTC